The clone carrying this T cell receptor (beta chain) was counted between two and nine times. These data belong to a study of blood T cell repertoires in COVID-19. Study summary: Sites in the United States, Italy and Spain provided acute and convalescent COVID-19 samples. PBMCs, B-cell-depleted T cells, or T cells provided the cDNA or gDNA that made up the material.

Between the trimmed V and J ends, which lost 8 bases and 1 base, there was a span of 14 bases. This CDR3 is 13 amino acids long. From germline, CDR1 is GTSNPN and CDR2 SVGIG (reference sequence). Authors' analysis steps: Estimation of nucleated cell counts was performed using reference gene primer amplification. TCRdb's table, derived via immunoSEQ multiplex PCR, lists solely in-frame clones and lacks some. V and J calls and clone size are those listed in that table; D and trimming were worked out from the DNA. The data hold 470,000 or so clones, with approximately 83% observed a single time. This clonotype originated in a human donor in a cohort sampled during active COVID-19. Sequenced sample: peripheral blood. J is TRBJ2-5 and V is TRBV30; D gene uncertain. The CDR3 nucleotides read TGTGCCGGTTCAGGTCGGTTCCAAGAGACCCAGTACTTC. Its translation is CAGSGRFQETQYF.